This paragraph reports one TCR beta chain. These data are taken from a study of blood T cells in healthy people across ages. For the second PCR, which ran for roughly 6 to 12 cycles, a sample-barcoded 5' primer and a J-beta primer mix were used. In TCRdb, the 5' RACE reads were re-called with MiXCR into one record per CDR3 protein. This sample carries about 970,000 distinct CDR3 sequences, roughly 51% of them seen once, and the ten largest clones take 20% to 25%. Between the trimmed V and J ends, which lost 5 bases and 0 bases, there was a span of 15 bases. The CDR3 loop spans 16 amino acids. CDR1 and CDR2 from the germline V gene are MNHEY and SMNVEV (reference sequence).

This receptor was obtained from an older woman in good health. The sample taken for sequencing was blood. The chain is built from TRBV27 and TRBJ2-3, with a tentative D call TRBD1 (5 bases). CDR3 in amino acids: CASSTRQTTSTDTQYF. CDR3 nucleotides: TGTGCCAGCAGTACCAGACAGACCACTAGCACAGATACGCAGTATTTT.